The 6 T cell receptor beta chains listed next were all sequenced from one sample in a study of blood T cell repertoires in COVID-19. Measured with immunoSEQ multiplex PCR; TCRdb has only the in-frame clones, and not every one. The top ten hold just under 2% of the sample, which has 400,000 to 550,000 clones, roughly nine tenths seen once. What was sequenced was PBMCs or T cells enriched from blood (not recorded which). All receptors derive from a woman aged 18-29 years with acute COVID-19.

The V gene is TRBV28, the J gene TRBJ2-7; 8 positions match TRBD2. CDR1 and CDR2 from the germline V gene are MDHEN and SYDVKM. The CDR3 loop spans 14 amino acids. V gave up 10 bases and J gave up 2 bases; unmatched junction bases: 10. The CDR3 region has the DNA TGTGCCACCACGGGAGGGAGGGGCCCCTACGAGCAGTACTTC. This sequence encodes CATTGGRGPYEQYF.

This clone showed up just once. V and J are TRBV7-9 and TRBJ1-5; 9 bases line up with TRBD1. Germline CDR1 reads SEHNR; CDR2 reads FQNEAQ (reference sequence). This CDR3 contains 19 residues. The junction had 13 bases not matched to a gene; V was cut back by 4 bases and J by 0 bases. The CDR3 nucleotides are TGTGCCAGCAGCTATGCACCGGGACAGGGCCGATATAGCAATCAGCCCCAGCATTTT. This translates into CASSYAPGQGRYSNQPQHF.

The V call is TRBV20-1, the J call TRBJ2-7; 8 nucleotides align to TRBD1. The CDR3 covers 11 residues. In germline, CDR1 is DFQATT, CDR2 SNEGSKA (reference sequence). J lost 6 bases, V lost 5 bases, and 3 bases had no gene match. CDR3 sequence: CSAPGGVEQYF. The DNA of the CDR3 is TGCAGTGCTCCAGGGGGCGTCGAGCAGTACTTC.

This clone was observed a single time. This chain joins TRBV19 and TRBJ2-6, with a tentative D call TRBD1 (6 bases). V shed 11 bases and J shed 4 bases, with 15 bases lying between them. The CDR3 totals 14 residues. CDR1 is LNHDA, CDR2 SQIVND, per germline (reference sequence). CDR3 in amino acids: CAALGGSGANVLTF. The CDR3 DNA reads TGTGCCGCCTTAGGGGGTTCCGGGGCCAACGTCCTGACTTTC.

This clone was seen only a few times. This sequence joins TRBV28 and TRBJ1-2, with 8 bases fitting TRBD1. The CDR3 is made up of 15 amino acids. Germline CDR1 reads MDHEN; CDR2 reads SYDVKM. V gave up 4 bases and J gave up 4 bases; unmatched junction bases: 8. Written as DNA, the CDR3 is TGTGCCAGCAGTTATTCAGGGGGCGCTTCCTATGGCTACACCTTC. The encoded protein is CASSYSGGASYGYTF.

As for this clone: At one end the junction does not follow the germline gene, possibly because of a read error. This chain uses TRBV5-1 with TRBJ2-7; D gene unclear. In germline, CDR1 is SGHRS, CDR2 YFSETQ. This CDR3 has 16 residues. This CDR3 is CTSSLGTPGISDEQYF. The DNA of the CDR3 is TGCACCAGCAGCTTGGGTACCCCGGGTATATCGGACGAGCAGTACTTC.